This T cell receptor beta chain was obtained from a study of T cell repertoires in cytomegalovirus infection. Study outcomes and limitations: The cumulative frequency of public TCR beta families identified carriers of CMV plus the relevant HLA. The response measured ex vivo was dominated by TCR beta clonotypes (HLA-C-restricted and CMV-specific).

Concerning this clonotype: Its antigen remains unknown.

TCRdb reprocessed the reads via MiXCR and lists one record per CDR3 protein. Among some 160,000 distinct CDR3 sequences listed, about a sixth were seen once. The CDR3 is made up of 13 amino acids. Trimming removed 5 bases from V and 2 bases from J, with 8 bases in between. Germline V gene lookup returns CDR1 SEHNR and CDR2 FQNEAQ (reference sequence). The origin of this receptor is a human donor in good health (CMV status not recorded). Some clones in this sample may be carry-over from other donors' samples. The gene calls are TRBV7-9 and TRBJ2-3; D is uncertain. The sequenced sample consisted of CD8+ T cells from PBMCs. The chain's CDR3 is CASSEDSTDTQYF. The CDR3 nucleotides are TGTGCCAGCAGCGAGGATTCCACAGATACGCAGTATTTT.